This TCR beta chain was captured by sequencing in a study of blood T cell repertoires in COVID-19. About the study: The analysed material was cDNA or gDNA that came from T cells, B-cell-depleted T cells, or PBMCs.

Two negative PCRs, clearance, or symptom resolution were required of recovered Cohort 3 donors. Per the authors' pipeline: Researchers report that nucleated cell counts were estimated from reference gene primer amplification. Here immunoSEQ multiplex PCR was the method, and the copy in TCRdb shows in-frame clones only, minus some. V and J calls and clone size are given by that table; D and trimming were obtained from the DNA. The repertoire holds some 330,000 clones, with about nine tenths as singletons. V gave up 5 bases and J gave up 3 bases; unmatched junction bases: 12. The CDR3 loop spans 16 amino acids. The V gene's germline CDR1 is SGHAT and CDR2 FQDESV (reference sequence).

The clonotype originates from a man aged 25-40 years who had recovered from COVID-19. Sequencing was performed on PBMCs or T cells enriched from blood (not recorded which). The genes are TRBV11-1 and TRBJ1-1; 7 bases align to TRBD1. The chain's CDR3 is CASSPTQGRKHTEAFF. The CDR3 DNA follows: TGTGCCAGCAGCCCGACACAGGGGAGGAAACACACTGAAGCTTTCTTT.